This T cell receptor beta chain was sequenced during a study of CD8 T cells in Susac syndrome. Findings of the study overall: As the study acknowledged, the number of individuals who were part of its TCR sequencing and HLA analysis was relatively small.

CDR1 and CDR2 from the germline V gene are SEHNR and FQNEAQ (reference sequence). The V gene end was trimmed by 5 bases and the J gene end by 3 bases; junction bases not matched to a gene: 4. The CDR3 has 14 residues. In regard to this clonotype: Its antigen remains unknown.

Random-hexamer reverse transcription was applied to roughly 0.45 to 1 ug RNA. Amplification of TCR beta CDR3 spanned 54 Vbeta and 13 Jbeta via immunoSEQ multiplex PCR. TCRdb reprocessed the immunoSEQ multiplex PCR reads with MiXCR, giving one entry per CDR3 protein. The table has around 270,000 distinct CDR3 sequences, about nine tenths seen once. TCR beta from blood CD8+ and CD4+ T cells was sequenced. While CD8+ and CD4+ T cells were isolated negatively, TEMRA cells were enriched by FACS. The chain combines TRBV7-9 with TRBJ1-2; 9 bases align to TRBD1. The sequenced sample was CD8+ T cells from PBMCs. This clonotype was sampled from a human donor with multiple sclerosis. The CDR3 is CASSHRTGDYGYTF. In DNA, the CDR3 is TGTGCCAGCAGCCACCGGACAGGGGACTATGGCTACACCTTC.